One sample yielded the 5 T cell receptor beta chains listed below, sequenced in a study of cytomegalovirus exposure and HLA in healthy donors. PCR was performed using 60 Vbeta and 13 Jbeta primers. Sequencing was performed with immunoSEQ multiplex PCR; in TCRdb, only in-frame clones are kept and a portion is missing. The sample includes 130,000 or so clones, roughly 77% of them seen just once. The specimen sequenced was PBMCs. These receptors all stem from a man aged 18-30 years in good health and CMV-seronegative.

The J gene is TRBJ2-7, the V gene TRBV11-2, with TRBD2 matching over 7 bases. The CDR3 consists of 14 residues. CDR1 SGHAT and CDR2 FQNNGV come from the germline V gene. The ends lost 3 bases at V and 3 bases at J; junction bases unmatched: 5. CDR3 region: CASSFRGDYYEQYF. DNA of the CDR3: TGTGCCAGCAGCTTCCGGGGGGATTACTACGAGCAGTACTTC.

The CDR3 sequence is CASSYYERPSTNEQYF. Written as DNA, the CDR3 is TGCGCCAGCAGCTACTACGAACGGCCATCTACCAACGAGCAGTACTTC. The chain has TRBV5-1 and TRBJ2-7, with D unclear. CDR3 length equals 16 residues. Germline V CDR1 and CDR2: SGHRS, YFSETQ. Trimming removed 3 bases from V and 5 bases from J, with 21 bases in between.

V and J are TRBV2 and TRBJ2-7; TRBD1 matches at 8 bases. J lost 3 bases, V lost 7 bases, and 11 bases had no gene match. The germline V gene has CDR1 SNHLY and CDR2 FYNNEI. The CDR3 covers 15 residues. The CDR3 sequence: CASKPGDRMSYEQYF. The CDR3 DNA is TGTGCCAGCAAACCCGGGGACAGGATGAGCTACGAGCAGTACTTC.

V gene TRBV4-1 combines with J gene TRBJ2-7; 10 bases agree with TRBD2. The CDR3 is 16 residues long. Per germline, CDR1 MGHRA and CDR2 YSYEKL. Trimming removed 1 base from V and 7 bases from J; junction bases left unmatched: 10. The CDR3 DNA sequence: TGCGCCAGCAGCCAAGTCTTTCTAGCGGGGGCGGGGGAGCAGTACTTC. It codes for CASSQVFLAGAGEQYF.

The V gene is TRBV21-1, the J gene TRBJ1-5; the table assigns TRBD1, which was not confirmed against the DNA. TRBV21-1 is a pseudogene. CDR3 size: 17 residues. CDR3 DNA sequence: TGTGCCAGCAGCAAGGTAGGGGCCAGCTATAGCAATCAGCCCCAGCATTTT. It specifies CASSKVGASYSNQPQHF.